A selection of T cell receptor beta chains follows, all from one sample in a study of T cell responses to AZD1222 COVID-19 vaccine. Some clones are missing from TCRdb's copy, which holds only in-frame ones; the method was immunoSEQ multiplex PCR. The repertoire holds 100,000 to 150,000 clones, with roughly 84% as singletons. The sample here was peripheral blood, taken 28 days after the second AZD1222 dose. Receptor source: an adult who received the AZD1222 COVID-19 vaccine. CDR3s include the opening cysteine and the closing phenylalanine or tryptophan. A D gene is named only where the DNA matches it firmly. Expanded clones are given a class, and other clones once, few, many or no size at all.

j_call | d_call | clone_size | v_call | cdr3_aa | cdr3_nt
TRBJ2-1 | TRBD1 | - | TRBV5-4 | CASSLVTGAYNEQFF | TGTGCCAGCAGCTTGGTGACAGGGGCCTACAATGAGCAGTTCTTC
TRBJ1-2 | - | - | TRBV12-3/TRBV12-4 | CASSFPQGGYTF | TGTGCCAGCAGTTTTCCGCAGGGTGGCTACACCTTC
TRBJ1-1 | TRBD1 | - | TRBV6-5 | CASTRGQGNTEAFF | TGTGCCAGCACCAGAGGACAGGGGAACACTGAAGCTTTCTTT
TRBJ2-7 | - | - | TRBV11-2 | CASSLGELGLGFYEQYF | TGTGCCAGCAGCTTAGGAGAGCTGGGTTTGGGGTTCTACGAGCAGTACTTC
TRBJ1-5 | - | once | TRBV12-3/TRBV12-4 | CASSRDTRRPQHF | TGTGCCAGCAGTCGGGACACCCGCCGGCCCCAGCATTTT
TRBJ1-5 | - | once | TRBV27 | CASSLSAGSNQPQHF | TGTGCCAGCAGTTTATCCGCCGGCTCCAATCAGCCCCAGCATTTT
TRBJ2-1 | TRBD2 | - | TRBV19 | CASSILAGGLVEQFF | TGTGCCAGTAGTATACTAGCGGGGGGCCTTGTTGAGCAGTTCTTC
TRBJ1-6 | - | once | TRBV19 | CASSSENPGENSPLHF | TGTGCCAGTAGTAGCGAAAACCCAGGGGAGAATTCACCCCTCCACTTT
TRBJ2-6 | - | - | TRBV27 | CASSFRHSGANVLTF | TGTGCCAGCAGTTTTAGGCATTCCGGGGCCAACGTCCTGACTTTC
TRBJ1-4 | - | - | TRBV29-1 | CSVGKGTDNEKLFF | TGCAGCGTTGGGAAGGGAACAGATAATGAAAAACTGTTTTTT
TRBJ1-2 | TRBD1 | - | TRBV7-9 | CASSPRQGVRFGYTF | TGTGCCAGCAGCCCCCGACAGGGGGTCCGATTCGGCTACACCTTC
TRBJ2-7 | - | - | TRBV6-1 | CASSEARRVTYEQYF | TGTGCCAGCAGTGAAGCGCGGCGGGTCACCTACGAGCAGTACTTC
TRBJ1-4 | - | - | TRBV19 | CASSIRREAAEKLFF | TGTGCCAGTAGTATCCGTCGGGAGGCGGCTGAAAAACTGTTTTTT
TRBJ1-5 | - | - | TRBV28 | CASSLHRGMSNQPQHF | TGTGCCAGCAGTTTACATCGGGGAATGAGCAATCAGCCCCAGCATTTT
TRBJ2-1 | - | - | TRBV7-2 | CASSLVGGNEQFF | TGTGCCAGCAGCTTAGTTGGCGGCAATGAGCAGTTCTTC
TRBJ1-1 | - | few | TRBV6-4 | CASSVRGNTEAFF | TGTGCCAGCAGTGTAAGGGGGAACACTGAAGCTTTCTTT
TRBJ2-1 | TRBD2 | - | TRBV7-6 | CASSSLAGVSNEQFF | TGTGCCAGCAGCTCCTTAGCGGGGGTATCCAATGAGCAGTTCTTC
TRBJ1-4 | - | once | TRBV4-1 | CASSQDLGRNEKLFF | TGCGCCAGCAGCCAAGATCTTGGCAGAAATGAAAAACTGTTTTTT
TRBJ1-5 | TRBD1 | - | TRBV10-3 | CATSTGQGQPQHF | TGTGCCACCAGCACAGGACAGGGACAGCCCCAGCATTTT
TRBJ1-4 | - | - | TRBV5-1 | CASSLNRAEKLFF | TGCGCCAGCAGCTTGAACAGGGCAGAAAAACTGTTTTTT
TRBJ2-7 | TRBD2 | - | TRBV19 | CASSLRGLADAYEQYF | TGTGCCAGTAGCCTCCGCGGGCTAGCGGACGCCTACGAGCAGTACTTC
TRBJ2-2 | - | - | TRBV19 | CASSISSSNTGELFF | TGTGCCAGTAGTATTTCCAGTTCGAACACCGGGGAGCTGTTTTTT
TRBJ2-3 | TRBD1 | - | TRBV6-1 | CASSVRGTGLHYTQYF | TGTGCCAGCAGTGTACGAGGGACAGGGTTGCACTATACGCAGTATTTT
TRBJ1-1 | - | - | TRBV25-1 | CASRENRNTEAFF | TGTGCCAGCAGGGAAAACCGGAACACTGAAGCTTTCTTT
TRBJ1-1 | - | few | TRBV6-5 | CASSYSRDGEAFF | TGTGCCAGCAGTTACTCGAGAGACGGTGAAGCTTTCTTT
TRBJ2-2 | - | - | TRBV28 | CASSPGGHTGELFF | TGTGCCAGCAGTCCAGGGGGGCACACCGGGGAGCTGTTTTTT
TRBJ2-7 | - | - | TRBV14 | CASSQFPYQGYEQYF | TGTGCCAGCAGCCAATTCCCCTACCAGGGGTACGAGCAGTACTTC
TRBJ1-4 | TRBD1 | - | TRBV5-1 | CASRDGGGSNEKLFF | TGCGCCAGCCGGGACGGAGGGGGCTCTAATGAAAAACTGTTTTTT
TRBJ2-6 | - | - | TRBV6-5 | CASSYSSGANVLTF | TGTGCCAGCAGTTACTCGAGTGGGGCCAACGTCCTGACTTTC
TRBJ2-3 | - | once | TRBV28 | CASSLRSGPMRTDTQYF | TGTGCCAGCAGTTTACGCTCCGGGCCTATGCGCACAGATACGCAGTATTTT
TRBJ2-5 | - | - | TRBV28 | CASSSPPDMRETQYF | TGTGCCAGCAGTTCACCCCCGGACATGCGAGAGACCCAGTACTTC
TRBJ1-1 | TRBD1 | - | TRBV5-1 | CASTKRQGASEAFF | TGCGCCAGCACCAAAAGGCAGGGGGCCTCTGAAGCTTTCTTT
TRBJ1-2 | TRBD1 | - | TRBV27 | CASSLSVAPQGARGYTF | TGTGCCAGCAGTTTATCGGTGGCCCCCCAGGGGGCGCGGGGCTACACCTTC
TRBJ2-1 | TRBD2 | - | TRBV7-2 | CASSLAVWSGRALSSYNEQFF | TGTGCCAGCAGCTTAGCGGTTTGGAGCGGGAGGGCACTTAGCTCCTACAATGAGCAGTTCTTC
TRBJ1-4 | - | - | TRBV30 | CAWSVSRGFLEKLFF | TGTGCCTGGAGTGTATCTCGGGGCTTTTTGGAAAAACTGTTTTTT
TRBJ1-3 | - | - | TRBV21-1 | CASSTAQTYYSGNTIYF | TGTGCCAGCAGCACTGCTCAGACTTACTACTCTGGAAACACCATATATTTT
TRBJ1-2 | TRBD1 | - | TRBV23-1 | CASSHRHRDRGRVSYGYTF | TGCGCCAGCAGTCATCGACACCGGGACAGGGGGCGAGTAAGCTATGGCTACACCTTC
TRBJ2-7 | - | - | TRBV25-1 | CASSGRDWLNYEQYF | TGTGCCAGCAGTGGCCGGGACTGGCTAAACTACGAGCAGTACTTC
TRBJ1-1 | - | - | TRBV18 | CASSPRDTEAFF | TGTGCCAGCTCACCACGGGACACTGAAGCTTTCTTT